This T cell receptor beta chain was obtained from a study of regulatory T cells in long-lasting Graves disease. Noted time point: newly diagnosed GD, antithyroid drugs for less than 3 months. After RNA was extracted from PBMCs, the TCR library was made from it. The patient group derived from an endocrinology department in Xi'an, China. Construction of TCR beta libraries relied on iRepertoire HTBI primers and on Arm-PCR targeting CDR3 regions. TCRdb reprocessed the multiplex PCR reads with MiXCR, giving one entry per CDR3 protein. The sample lists just over 600,000 distinct CDR3 sequences, less than 20% seen once, with about 18% in the top ten. In its sample, this clonotype was seen many times. The germline CDR1 and CDR2 sequences are DFQATT and SNEGSKA (reference sequence). The germline V and J ends were trimmed by 3 bases and 8 bases, with 16 bases remaining between them. The CDR3 is 13 residues long.

This sample was shared with a second study, whose subject was T cells in Graves' hyperthyroidism and ophthalmopathy. That publication notes: Patients with uncontrolled infections, other autoimmune diseases, pregnancy or lactation were excluded. Researchers found most expanded thyroid clonotypes above 0.001 in blood as well.

The genes are TRBV20-1 and TRBJ1-2; the D is unclear. The TCR was taken from a woman aged 25 to 39 with Graves disease. The starting material was peripheral blood mononuclear cells (PBMCs), obtained at new diagnosis, from a patient treated with antithyroid drugs. The CDR3: CSARAHDGLGYTF. The CDR3 DNA reads as TGCAGTGCTAGGGCACACGACGGGCTAGGCTACACCTTC.